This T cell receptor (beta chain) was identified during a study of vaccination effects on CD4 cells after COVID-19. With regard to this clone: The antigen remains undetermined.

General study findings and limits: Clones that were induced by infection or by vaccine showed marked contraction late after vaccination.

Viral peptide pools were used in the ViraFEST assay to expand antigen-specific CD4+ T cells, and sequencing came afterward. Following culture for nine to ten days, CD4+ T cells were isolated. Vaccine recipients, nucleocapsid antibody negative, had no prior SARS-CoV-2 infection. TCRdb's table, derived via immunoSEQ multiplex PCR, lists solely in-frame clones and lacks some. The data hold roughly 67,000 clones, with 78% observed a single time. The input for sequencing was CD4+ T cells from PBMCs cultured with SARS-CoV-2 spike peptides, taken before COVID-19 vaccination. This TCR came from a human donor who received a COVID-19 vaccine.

The CDR3 region has the DNA TGTGCCAGCAGCCCAGACGGGGGGGCGGCCGGGGAGCTGTTTTTT. As protein: CASSPDGGAAGELFF. The chain joins TRBV7-3 to TRBJ2-2; TRBD2 matches at 8 bases. The junction had 8 bases not matched to a gene; V was cut back by 5 bases and J by 6 bases. This CDR3 has 15 amino acids. From germline, CDR1 is SGHTA and CDR2 FQGTGA.